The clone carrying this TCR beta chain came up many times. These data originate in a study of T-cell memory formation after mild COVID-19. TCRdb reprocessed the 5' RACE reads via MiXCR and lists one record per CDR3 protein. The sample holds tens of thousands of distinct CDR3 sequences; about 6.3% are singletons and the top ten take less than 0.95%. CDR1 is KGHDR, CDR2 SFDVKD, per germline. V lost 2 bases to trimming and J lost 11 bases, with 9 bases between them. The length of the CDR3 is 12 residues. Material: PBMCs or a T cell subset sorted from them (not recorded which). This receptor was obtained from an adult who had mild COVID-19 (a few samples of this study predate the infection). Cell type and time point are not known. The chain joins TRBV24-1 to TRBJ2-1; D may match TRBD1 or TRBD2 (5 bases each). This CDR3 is CATSDWDAKQFF. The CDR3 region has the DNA TGTGCCACCAGTGATTGGGACGCCAAGCAGTTCTTC.